The clone carrying this T cell receptor beta chain was detected only a few times. As yet, its antigen is unknown. V lost 6 bases and J lost 8; bases outside the gene matches: 12. Germline loops: CDR1 SNHLY, CDR2 FYNNEI. The CDR3 is 15 residues long. This table comes from immunoSEQ multiplex PCR, and its TCRdb copy is limited to in-frame clones, with some not included. The sample contains about 55,000 clones, over 70% of which appear only once. These data originate in a study of OX40 agonist ivuxolimab in advanced cancers. Looking at the study overall: Having had anti-PD-1, anti-PD-L1 or anti-CTLA-4 therapy before was allowed, and roughly 40% had some. Partial responses were observed in three patients, of whom one had hepatocellular carcinoma and two had cutaneous melanoma. Study-wide results and limits: Certain nonresponders likewise exhibited a low normalized T-cell clonal expansion.

The sequence was collected from an adult with an advanced solid tumor such as melanoma, head and neck, liver or kidney cancer. This chain uses TRBV2 with TRBJ1-4; 7 bases fit TRBD1. The sample consisted of CD4+ or CD8+ T cells sorted from blood, taken in a trial of the OX40 agonist ivuxolimab. CDR3 loop: CASSLLRGTAEKLFF. CDR3 sequence (DNA): TGTGCCAGCAGCTTACTAAGAGGGACAGCCGAAAAACTGTTTTTT.